Listed below are T cell receptor beta chains from one sample, sequenced in a study of spatial heterogeneity in lung cancer. TCRdb redid the calling of the 5' RACE reads with MiXCR, one entry per CDR3 protein. The table lists approximately 81,000 distinct CDR3 sequences, around 13% of them singletons, with 4.6% in the top ten. The material sequenced was PBMCs, taken at surgery. The origin of the receptors is a male donor with early-stage non-small cell lung cancer. Both conserved end residues are part of each CDR3. The D gene is left open where the match is weak. Size is omitted from some rows. Given values are once, few, many or a class for expanded clones.

few	TRBV9	TRBJ1-5	NA	CASSEGFSNQPQHF	TGTGCCAGCAGCGAGGGGTTTAGCAATCAGCCCCAGCATTTT
many	TRBV11-2	TRBJ2-5	NA	CASSLWAQQETQYF	TGTGCCAGCAGCTTGTGGGCACAACAAGAGACCCAGTACTTC
few	TRBV11-2	TRBJ2-1	NA	CASSFTTGNKDEQFF	TGTGCCAGCAGCTTCACCACAGGGAATAAGGATGAGCAGTTCTTC
many	TRBV7-9	TRBJ1-5	NA	CASSSTDQPQHF	TGTGCCAGCAGCTCCACAGATCAGCCCCAGCATTTT
NA	TRBV5-6	TRBJ1-2	NA	CASSLLDSVYGYTF	TGTGCCAGCAGCTTACTGGACTCCGTCTATGGCTACACCTTC
few	TRBV29-1	TRBJ1-2	NA	CSVQTSANYGYTF	TGCAGCGTTCAGACATCCGCTAACTATGGCTACACCTTC
NA	TRBV9	TRBJ2-5	TRBD2	CASSVLAGGWETQYF	TGTGCCAGCAGCGTCCTAGCGGGGGGCTGGGAGACCCAGTACTTC
few	TRBV7-7	TRBJ2-1	TRBD1	CASSLGQGNEQFF	TGTGCCAGCAGCTTAGGACAGGGTAATGAGCAGTTCTTC
many	TRBV7-6	TRBJ2-7	TRBD1	CASSISGDSEQYF	TGTGCCAGCAGCATTTCAGGGGACAGCGAGCAGTACTTC
few	TRBV9	TRBJ2-5	NA	CASSVEETQYF	TGTGCCAGCAGCGTAGAGGAGACCCAGTACTTC
many	TRBV20-1	TRBJ2-3	NA	CSGRDYSTDTQYF	TGCAGTGGTAGAGATTACAGCACAGATACGCAGTATTTT
few	TRBV7-2	TRBJ2-7	TRBD2	CASSFQPGLAKEQYF	TGTGCCAGCAGCTTTCAGCCGGGACTAGCAAAAGAGCAGTACTTC
NA	TRBV5-4	TRBJ2-1	NA	CASSLEGGEQFF	TGTGCCAGCAGCTTGGAAGGCGGGGAGCAGTTCTTC
few	TRBV5-1	TRBJ2-2	TRBD1	CASSFSGQGANTGELFF	TGCGCCAGCAGCTTTTCCGGACAGGGAGCGAACACCGGGGAGCTGTTTTTT
few	TRBV3-1	TRBJ2-2	TRBD2	CASSRLAGDNTGELFF	TGTGCCAGCAGCCGACTAGCGGGGGATAACACCGGGGAGCTGTTTTTT
NA	TRBV2	TRBJ1-2	TRBD1	CASSDGQGNYGYTF	TGTGCCAGCAGTGACGGACAGGGGAACTATGGCTACACCTTC
few	TRBV5-1	TRBJ2-1	NA	CASSFSASRSEQFF	TGCGCCAGCAGCTTTTCCGCCTCGAGGAGTGAGCAGTTCTTC
few	TRBV7-3	TRBJ1-3	NA	CASSPNTGVSSGNTIYF	TGTGCCAGCAGCCCCAACACCGGGGTCAGCTCTGGAAACACCATATATTTT
NA	TRBV6-1	TRBJ2-1	NA	CASSEPQSYNEQFF	TGTGCCAGCAGTGAACCCCAGTCCTACAATGAGCAGTTCTTC
NA	TRBV20-1	TRBJ2-7	TRBD2	CSVPGGGRSSYEQYF	TGCAGTGTTCCCGGGGGGGGCAGGAGCTCCTACGAGCAGTACTTC
few	TRBV5-1	TRBJ1-4	NA	CASRTGQGQEANEKLFF	TGCGCCAGCAGGACGGGGCAGGGACAAGAGGCTAATGAAAAACTGTTTTTT
few	TRBV12-3/TRBV12-4	TRBJ2-2	TRBD1	CASSLTPGQPRSGELFF	TGTGCCAGCAGTTTAACCCCGGGACAGCCTAGGAGCGGGGAGCTGTTTTTT
NA	TRBV6-5	TRBJ1-4	TRBD1	CASSKTGENEKLFF	TGTGCCAGCAGTAAGACAGGGGAAAATGAAAAACTGTTTTTT
few	TRBV20-1	TRBJ2-3	TRBD2	CSARVVAGADTQYF	TGCAGTGCGCGGGTGGTAGCGGGAGCAGATACGCAGTATTTT
few	TRBV5-5	TRBJ1-1	TRBD1	CASSWGGQGVTEAFF	TGTGCCAGCAGCTGGGGGGGACAGGGGGTAACTGAAGCTTTCTTT
few	TRBV24-1	TRBJ2-5	TRBD2	CATSELGTSQNQYQETQYF	TGTGCCACCAGTGAGCTTGGGACTAGCCAAAATCAGTACCAAGAGACCCAGTACTTC
NA	TRBV24-1	TRBJ2-2	NA	CATTSRYSTTGELFF	TGTGCCACCACTTCACGGTACTCTACCACCGGGGAGCTGTTTTTT
many	TRBV12-5	TRBJ1-1	TRBD1	CASGRDSLTEAFF	TGTGCTAGTGGACGGGACAGTCTCACTGAAGCTTTCTTT
NA	TRBV5-4	TRBJ2-5	TRBD1	CASSFDRGAETQYF	TGTGCCAGCAGCTTTGACAGGGGGGCCGAGACCCAGTACTTC
many	TRBV30	TRBJ1-2	NA	CAWSSLGRGVNYGYTF	TGTGCCTGGAGTTCCCTAGGGAGGGGGGTTAACTATGGCTACACCTTC
few	TRBV3-1	TRBJ1-6	NA	CASSQDSQTNSPLHF	TGTGCCAGCAGCCAAGATTCACAGACCAATTCACCCCTCCACTTT
few	TRBV10-2	TRBJ1-1	NA	CASRTLNTEAFF	TGCGCCAGCAGGACACTGAACACTGAAGCTTTCTTT
few	TRBV5-5	TRBJ2-7	NA	CASSLVGIPYEQYF	TGTGCCAGCAGCTTGGTGGGAATTCCCTACGAGCAGTACTTC
many	TRBV5-6	TRBJ2-7	NA	CASSLDDSSYEQYF	TGTGCCAGCAGCTTGGATGACAGCTCCTACGAGCAGTACTTC
few	TRBV12-5	TRBJ2-3	NA	CAPHPDSAPDTQYF	TGTGCCCCCCACCCTGATTCGGCGCCAGATACGCAGTATTTT
medium-sized	TRBV7-9	TRBJ2-1	TRBD2	CASWTSGTYEQFF	TGTGCCAGCTGGACTAGCGGGACGTATGAGCAGTTCTTC
few	TRBV29-1	TRBJ2-5	TRBD2	CSVEDRDGGAGETQYF	TGCAGCGTTGAAGATCGTGACGGGGGGGCGGGAGAGACCCAGTACTTC
many	TRBV19	TRBJ1-4	NA	CASSIPGLQSELFF	TGTGCCAGTAGTATTCCGGGCCTTCAAAGTGAACTGTTTTTT
few	TRBV25-1	TRBJ2-3	TRBD1	CASHRQGAGDTQYF	TGTGCCAGCCATAGACAGGGGGCAGGAGATACGCAGTATTTT
NA	TRBV5-1	TRBJ2-1	TRBD2	CASTPTSGSYNEQFF	TGCGCCAGCACTCCGACTAGCGGGAGCTACAATGAGCAGTTCTTC
many	TRBV7-9	TRBJ2-1	TRBD1	CASSLDRGPNNEQFF	TGTGCCAGCAGCCTGGACAGGGGGCCGAACAATGAGCAGTTCTTC
NA	TRBV29-1	TRBJ2-1	TRBD1	CSARTTGRYNEQFF	TGCAGCGCCCGGACGACAGGGCGATACAATGAGCAGTTCTTC
few	TRBV19	TRBJ2-3	NA	CASNGDATDTQYF	TGTGCCAGTAACGGCGACGCGACAGATACGCAGTATTTT
NA	TRBV5-1	TRBJ1-1	NA	CASSSELRNTEAFF	TGCGCCAGCAGCTCAGAACTTCGGAACACTGAAGCTTTCTTT
few	TRBV20-1	TRBJ2-5	NA	CSARWWEAYQETQYF	TGCAGTGCTAGGTGGTGGGAGGCCTACCAAGAGACCCAGTACTTC
NA	TRBV6-2/TRBV6-3	TRBJ1-1	NA	CASSYRGSDTEAFF	TGTGCCAGCAGTTACCGGGGATCCGACACTGAAGCTTTCTTT
many	TRBV30	TRBJ1-6	NA	CAWSAGRVSPLHF	TGTGCCTGGAGTGCAGGGAGGGTATCACCCCTCCACTTT
few	TRBV5-1	TRBJ1-6	TRBD1	CASSSSGTGNSPLHF	TGCGCCAGCAGCTCCTCCGGGACAGGGAATTCACCCCTCCACTTT